This T cell receptor beta chain was profiled in a study of OX40 agonist ivuxolimab in advanced cancers. Points from the study as a whole: By week 6 at 0.1 to 3.0 mg/kg, blood CD4+ and CD8+ T cells had expanded clonally. The study found that CD8+ T cells averaged more expanded clones than CD4+.

To note about this clone: Its antigen is undetermined.

The V gene lost 4 bases and the J gene lost 2 bases, with 10 bases spanning the gap. Germline V gene lookup returns CDR1 SQVTM and CDR2 ANQGSEA. This CDR3 is built from 13 residues. On cycle 4 day 1 and cycle 7 day 1, as well as at baseline, blood was sampled. Profiled with immunoSEQ multiplex PCR; TCRdb holds only in-frame clones, not every one. The sample consists of approximately 72,000 clones, 88% of them appearing once. This sample comprised CD4+ or CD8+ T cells sorted from blood, obtained in a trial of the OX40 agonist ivuxolimab. The chain couples TRBV29-1 to TRBJ2-3; D not resolved. The TCR sequence derives from an adult with an advanced solid tumor such as melanoma, head and neck, liver or kidney cancer. The CDR3 nucleotides are TGCAGCGTTGGGGCAGGAGCCACAGATACGCAGTATTTT. Amino acids: CSVGAGATDTQYF.